The 21 T cell receptor beta chains reported below all come from one sample, sequenced in a study of sequential checkpoint blockade in melanoma. Data came from immunoSEQ multiplex PCR; TCRdb stores just in-frame clones and leaves some out. Here the sample spans approximately 12,000 clones, roughly 80% being singletons. Treatment meaning: randomized to nivolumab then ipilimumab (arm A) or the reverse (arm B). The sequenced sample was CD8+ T cells sorted from blood (inferred from file names), obtained from a patient given nivolumab and ipilimumab in sequence. All receptors come from a human donor with melanoma.

The chain recombines TRBV4-1 with TRBJ1-3, with a possible D match to TRBD1 (5 bases). Trimming cost V 0 bases and J 2 bases, with 8 bases left between them. The length of the CDR3 is 15 residues. Germline lookup yields CDR1 MGHRA and CDR2 YSYEKL. CDR3 nucleotide sequence: TGCGCCAGCAGCCAAGACCCAGGGCCTGGAAACACCATATATTTT. This translates into CASSQDPGPGNTIYF.

This rearrangement joins TRBV7-9 to TRBJ2-3; TRBD2 agrees at 9 bases. The V gene end was trimmed by 7 bases and the J gene end by 2 bases; junction bases not matched to a gene: 7. Per the germline V gene, CDR1 is SEHNR and CDR2 is FQNEAQ (reference sequence). There are 15 residues in the CDR3. For the CDR3, the DNA is TGTGCCAGCATCAAGCGGGGGGCCGCCACAGATACGCAGTATTTT. Protein product: CASIKRGAATDTQYF.

The V call is TRBV7-9, the J call TRBJ1-1; TRBD1 is a possible D gene (6 bases). This CDR3 is 16 amino acids long. Trimming cost V 3 bases and J 1 base, with 15 bases left between them. Germline V gene lookup returns CDR1 SEHNR and CDR2 FQNEAQ (reference sequence). As DNA, the CDR3 is TGTGCCAGCAGCTTCCCTTCTCAGACAGGGAACACTGAAGCTTTCTTT. This encodes CASSFPSQTGNTEAFF.

The chain carries TRBV30 and TRBJ2-7, with 10 bases matching TRBD1. Germline loops: CDR1 GTSNPN, CDR2 SVGIG (reference sequence). The CDR3 is 14 amino acids. J was trimmed by 6 bases and V by 0 bases; bases with no gene match: 5. CDR3 nucleotide sequence: TGTGCCTGGAGTGTCGGGACAGGGGATCTCGAGCAGTACTTC. It is translated as CAWSVGTGDLEQYF.

V and J are TRBV7-9 and TRBJ2-2; 7 nucleotides line up with TRBD1. The V gene's germline CDR1 is SEHNR and CDR2 FQNEAQ (reference sequence). The CDR3 is 15 residues long. The J segment lost 1 base and the V segment lost 5 bases, leaving 4 bases of the junction unmatched. The CDR3 DNA is TGTGCCAGCAGCCCAGGGACAGAGAACACCGGGGAGCTGTTTTTT. Translated, it gives CASSPGTENTGELFF.

This chain connects TRBV9 to TRBJ2-7; 8 bases match TRBD1. V shed 5 bases and J 6 bases; nucleotides not matched to a gene: 4. Germline CDR1 is SGDLS and CDR2 is YYNGEE. The CDR3 length is 12 residues. The CDR3 DNA is TGTGCCAGCAGGGGGACAGGTGTCGAGCAGTACTTC. It is translated as CASRGTGVEQYF.

This chain connects TRBV29-1 to TRBJ1-2, with D perhaps TRBD1 (6 bases). The CDR3 runs 14 residues. CDR1 SQVTM and CDR2 ANQGSEA come from the germline V gene. V lost 0 bases, J lost 5 bases, and 13 bases lay in between. In nucleotides, the CDR3 is TGCAGCGTTGAAGATCGAGGACAGCATTATGGCTACACCTTC. It is translated as CSVEDRGQHYGYTF.

J is TRBJ2-3 and V is TRBV27; possible D gene TRBD2, 6 bases. The CDR3 is made up of 16 amino acids. V was pared by 6 bases and J by 6 bases, with 22 bases between. CDR1 is MNHEY and CDR2 is SMNVEV in the germline V gene (reference sequence). The CDR3 coding sequence is TGTGCCAGCAGCCCCCTCCCGGGACTGGATAGTGATACGCAGTATTTT. Translated: CASSPLPGLDSDTQYF.

J is TRBJ1-1 and V is TRBV9; the match to TRBD1 covers 9 bases. Germline CDR1 is SGDLS and CDR2 is YYNGEE. This CDR3 spans 16 amino acids. Trimming at V came to 3 bases and at J to 2 bases, leaving 8 bases not matched to a gene. CDR3 sequence reads: CASSAPRDRANTEAFF. CDR3 nucleotide sequence: TGTGCCAGCAGCGCCCCCCGGGACAGGGCTAACACTGAAGCTTTCTTT. Together with reference TRBV9 and TRBJ1-1, the CDR3 gives the full variable domain: DSGVTQTPKHLITATGQRVTLRCSPRSGDLSVYWYQQSLDQGLQFLIQYYNGEERAKGNILERFSAQQFPDLHSELNLSSLELGDSALYFCASSAPRDRANTEAFFGQGTRLTVV.

The chain carries TRBV30 and TRBJ1-2; TRBD1 aligns across 8 bases. CDR3 size: 13 residues. Germline V gene data show CDR1 as GTSNPN and CDR2 as SVGIG (reference sequence). V lost 1 base to trimming and J lost 4 bases; unmatched junction nucleotides: 2. The CDR3 protein is CAWSAGGVYGYTF. CDR3 in DNA: TGTGCCTGGAGTGCAGGGGGCGTCTATGGCTACACCTTC.

V gene TRBV5-4 combines with J gene TRBJ1-2; possible D gene TRBD1, 6 bases. V dropped 1 base and J dropped 8 bases, with 12 bases sitting between them. The CDR3 runs to 13 residues. From germline, CDR1 is SGHNT and CDR2 YYREEE (reference sequence). The CDR3 is CASSLNRAKGYTF. CDR3 nucleotide sequence: TGTGCCAGCAGCTTGAACAGGGCTAAGGGCTACACCTTC.

The V and J genes are TRBV13 and TRBJ2-1; no clear D gene. The V gene lost 4 bases and the J gene lost 4 bases, with 17 bases spanning the gap. There are 16 residues in the CDR3. Germline V gene lookup returns CDR1 PRHDT and CDR2 FYEKMQ (reference sequence). CDR3 amino acids: CASSSNTVVKYNEQFF. The CDR3 nucleotides read TGTGCCAGCAGCTCCAATACAGTTGTCAAATACAATGAGCAGTTCTTC.

CDR3 DNA sequence: TGTGCCAGCAGCCCTCGAGGGGGGGCGGGCAATGAGCAGTTCTTC. Protein: CASSPRGGAGNEQFF. V is TRBV7-6 and J is TRBJ2-1, with D perhaps matching TRBD2 (7 bases). The CDR3 is made up of 15 amino acids. Germline assignment: CDR1 SGHVS and CDR2 FNYEAQ. V was cut by 5 bases and J by 6 bases, with 17 bases left in between.

The CDR3 DNA follows: TGTGCCAGTAGATTTGGGACTAGTCGGGGTGAGCAGTTCTTC. This sequence encodes CASRFGTSRGEQFF. The chain combines TRBV19 with TRBJ2-1; 8 bases line up with TRBD2. With V trimmed by 6 bases and J by 9 bases, 10 bases remained unmatched. The germline V gene encodes CDR1 LNHDA and CDR2 SQIVND (reference sequence). The length of the CDR3 is 14 residues.

DNA of the CDR3: TGTGCCAGCAGACTGGACAGCTCCTATAATTCACCCCTCCACTTT. Its protein product is CASRLDSSYNSPLHF. The rearrangement joins TRBV2 to TRBJ1-6; maybe TRBD1 (6 bases). Between the trimmed V and J ends, which lost 6 bases and 0 bases, there was a span of 9 bases. Germline V gives CDR1 SNHLY, CDR2 FYNNEI. This CDR3 is 15 amino acids long.

The J gene is TRBJ2-1, the V gene TRBV7-8; TRBD1 might be the D (6 bases). Germline loops: CDR1 SGHVS, CDR2 FQNEAQ. The germline V and J ends were trimmed by 6 bases and 6 bases, with 9 bases remaining between them. This CDR3 comprises 12 residues. The CDR3 protein is CASRGAVNEQFF. Here the CDR3 DNA reads TGTGCCAGCAGGGGGGCCGTCAATGAGCAGTTCTTC.

As regards this clone: The same CDR3 is also encoded by other DNA sequences in this sample. The chain has TRBV2 and TRBJ1-1; possible D gene TRBD1, 6 bases. In germline, CDR1 is SNHLY, CDR2 FYNNEI. This CDR3 comprises 14 residues. V was trimmed by 6 bases and J by 4 bases, leaving 15 bases between them. The CDR3 reads CASRPGAVRTEAFF. CDR3 DNA sequence: TGTGCCAGCAGACCAGGGGCGGTCCGCACTGAAGCTTTCTTT.

The chain has TRBV6-5 and TRBJ1-4; 7 bases fit TRBD1. The V segment lost 2 bases and the J segment 3 bases; nucleotides outside the gene matches: 3. Germline CDR1 reads MNHEY; CDR2 reads SVGAGI. This CDR3 is 15 amino acids long. The CDR3 sequence: CASSYKGAANEKLFF. The DNA for the CDR3 is TGTGCCAGCAGTTACAAGGGGGCGGCTAATGAAAAACTGTTTTTT.

CDR3 in DNA: TGTGCCTGGAGAGGACTAGCGGGGGGGAGGAAAAAGAACACCGGGGAGCTGTTTTTT. This gives the protein CAWRGLAGGRKKNTGELFF. The V and J genes are TRBV30 and TRBJ2-2; the match to TRBD2 covers 15 bases. The V gene's germline CDR1 is GTSNPN and CDR2 SVGIG (reference sequence). Unmatched junction bases numbered 9, after V lost 3 bases and J lost 1 base. This CDR3 has 19 amino acids.

This clone was counted once. Within the sample, other DNA sequences also encode this same CDR3. The chain recombines TRBV27 with TRBJ2-2; 8 nucleotides align to TRBD2. This CDR3 comprises 16 residues. CDR1 and CDR2 (germline): MNHEY, SMNVEV (reference sequence). V trimming: 5 bases; J trimming: 1 base; junction bases outside the gene matches: 6. This CDR3 reads CASSESGGMNTGELFF. The CDR3, as DNA: TGTGCCAGCAGTGAGAGCGGGGGAATGAACACCGGGGAGCTGTTTTTT.

The chain joins TRBV5-1 to TRBJ2-6; 8 bases line up with TRBD2. CDR3 length: 15 residues. J was trimmed by 3 bases and V by 4 bases; bases with no gene match: 3. Germline CDR1 SGHRS, CDR2 YFSETQ. The CDR3 DNA sequence: TGCGCCAGCAGCCCTCGGGGGGGTGGGGCCAACGTCCTGACTTTC. Its translation: CASSPRGGGANVLTF.